The 19 T cell receptor beta chains presented below share a single source sample, sequenced in a study of shared clonotypes between healthy human individuals. TCRdb's copy holds only in-frame clones and misses some; the assay was immunoSEQ multiplex PCR. The profile covers roughly 2.5 million clones, with roughly 92% appearing a single time and 0.11% to 0.15% taken by the ten largest. The sample comprised naive CD4+ T cells sorted from blood. Subset reported: CD45RA+ positively selected. These receptor sequences come from a man aged 18 to 30 in good health.

The chain employs TRBV18 and TRBJ2-1, with D hard to call. The V and J ends lost 2 bases and 12 bases respectively, with 11 bases between them. The CDR3 is made up of 12 amino acids. CDR1 KGHSH and CDR2 LQKENI come from the germline V gene. CDR3 DNA sequence: TGTGCCAGCTCACCAAACTTACAAGTGCAGTTCTTC. Residues: CASSPNLQVQFF.

The chain joins TRBV9 to TRBJ2-7; 9 nucleotides agree with TRBD1. The CDR3 has 16 residues. The trim removed 2 bases at V and 6 bases at J, leaving 12 bases unmatched. CDR1 and CDR2 from the germline V gene are SGDLS and YYNGEE. The CDR3 coding sequence is TGTGCCAGCAGCGTTGGGGCGGGGACAGGGTTCCTCGAGCAGTACTTC. Amino acids: CASSVGAGTGFLEQYF.

The rearrangement links TRBV30 to TRBJ2-1; TRBD1 matches 10 bases. The V gene end was trimmed by 0 bases and the J gene end by 6 bases; junction bases not matched to a gene: 2. The CDR3 runs to 14 residues. Germline CDR1 GTSNPN, CDR2 SVGIG (reference sequence). The CDR3 is CAWSVGTGANEQFF. In DNA form, the CDR3 reads TGTGCCTGGAGTGTCGGGACAGGGGCCAATGAGCAGTTCTTC. Filled out from reference TRBV30 and TRBJ2-1, the complete variable domain reads SQTIHQWPATLVQPVGSPLSLECTVEGTSNPNLYWYRQAAGRGLQLLFYSVGIGQISSEVPQNLSASRPQDRQFILSSKKLLLSDSGFYLCAWSVGTGANEQFFGPGTRLTVL.

This chain links TRBV29-1 with TRBJ2-3; TRBD1 agrees at 7 bases. Trimming cost V 6 bases and J 0 bases; bases outside gene matches: 12. The CDR3 totals 16 residues. CDR1 is SQVTM, CDR2 ANQGSEA, per germline. In nucleotides, the CDR3 is TGCAGCGTCCACCGGGACAGCCAGCCTAGCACAGATACGCAGTATTTT. This translates into CSVHRDSQPSTDTQYF.

The rearrangement uses TRBV7-9 and TRBJ2-5, with D possibly being TRBD2 (6 bases). CDR1 and CDR2 from the germline V gene are SEHNR and FQNEAQ (reference sequence). Trimming pared 1 base from V and 7 bases from J, leaving 13 bases between. The CDR3 loop spans 14 amino acids. The CDR3: CASSLGMGEATQYF. The DNA of the CDR3 is TGTGCCAGCAGCTTAGGTATGGGGGAGGCGACCCAGTACTTC.

The chain is built from TRBV6-1 and TRBJ1-5, with D possibly matching TRBD1 (5 bases). CDR3 size: 18 residues. Germline loops: CDR1 MNHNS, CDR2 SASEGT. V gave up 4 bases and J gave up 4 bases, with 23 bases separating them. DNA for the CDR3: TGTGCCAGCAGTGGGCGGCAGGGTGGCGCGAGTCTTAATCAGCCCCAGCATTTT. Amino acid sequence: CASSGRQGGASLNQPQHF.

This clone appeared a single time. This chain links TRBV5-1 with TRBJ2-5; no definite D call. This CDR3 is built from 13 residues. V lost 4 bases to trimming and J lost 2 bases, with 9 bases between them. From germline, CDR1 is SGHRS and CDR2 YFSETQ. The CDR3 DNA reads as TGCGCCAGCAGCCCGGCCCGGCAAGAGACCCAGTACTTC. This gives the protein CASSPARQETQYF.

The rearrangement joins TRBV7-2 to TRBJ2-6; 7 bases match TRBD2. V lost 5 bases, J lost 0 bases, and 7 bases stayed unmatched. The CDR3 totals 17 residues. From germline, CDR1 is SGHTA and CDR2 FQGNSA. For the CDR3, the DNA is TGTGCCAGCAGCCCCTTAGCGGGTACCTCTGGGGCCAACGTCCTGACTTTC. Translating gives CASSPLAGTSGANVLTF.

The V gene is TRBV19, the J gene TRBJ2-1, with D uncertain. Germline V gene data show CDR1 as LNHDA and CDR2 as SQIVND (reference sequence). The CDR3 covers 14 residues. Trimming took 4 bases from V and 0 from J, leaving 7 bases between them. The CDR3 loop reads CASSRQGSYNEQFF. CDR3 in DNA: TGTGCCAGTAGTAGACAAGGCTCCTACAATGAGCAGTTCTTC.

This clone was observed a few times. The same CDR3 is also encoded by other DNA sequences in this sample. The J gene is TRBJ1-1, the V gene TRBV5-1; D unclear. The CDR3 runs 14 residues. Germline values: CDR1 SGHRS, CDR2 YFSETQ. Trimming took 0 bases from V and 0 from J, leaving 6 bases between them. Here the CDR3 reads CASSLGQMNTEAFF. The CDR3 nucleotides are TGCGCCAGCAGCTTGGGTCAGATGAACACTGAAGCTTTCTTT.

V is TRBV7-9 and J is TRBJ1-6, with D unclear. The CDR3 is 13 residues long. Trimming removed 3 bases from V and 9 bases from J, with 9 bases in between. CDR1 is SEHNR, CDR2 FQNEAQ, per germline (reference sequence). The DNA of the CDR3 is TGTGCCAGCAGCTTGGGGTTAAGTTCACCCCTCCACTTT. Its protein product is CASSLGLSSPLHF.

The chain is built from TRBV7-2 and TRBJ1-5; D is perhaps TRBD1 (6 bases). Trimming took off 3 bases at V and 3 bases at J, with 12 bases between the two ends. CDR3 length: 15 amino acids. Looked up from germline, CDR1 is SGHTA and CDR2 is FQGNSA. The CDR3 region is CASSLGGAINQPQHF. The DNA of the CDR3 is TGTGCCAGCAGCTTGGGGGGGGCCATCAATCAGCCCCAGCATTTT.

The chain links TRBV10-3 to TRBJ2-1; 9 bases line up with TRBD1. Germline CDR1 ENHRY, CDR2 SYGVKD. V shed 6 bases and J 2 bases; nucleotides not matched to a gene: 2. This CDR3 is 14 amino acids long. CDR3 sequence reads: CAIRTGGTYNEQFF. For the CDR3, the DNA is TGTGCCATCAGGACAGGGGGGACCTACAATGAGCAGTTCTTC.

This clone came up once. The V gene is TRBV2, the J gene TRBJ2-2; TRBD2 aligns across 8 bases. Germline V gives CDR1 SNHLY, CDR2 FYNNEI. The CDR3 extends over 14 amino acids. Germline trimming cut 9 bases from V and 3 bases from J; bases unmatched to any gene: 6. The CDR3 DNA reads as TGTGCCAGGGGAAGCGGGAGTGACACCGGGGAGCTGTTTTTT. The encoded protein is CARGSGSDTGELFF.

This clone showed up just once. V and J are TRBV5-1 and TRBJ2-5; D tentatively reads TRBD1 or TRBD2 (5 bases each). CDR1 and CDR2 from the germline V gene are SGHRS and YFSETQ. The CDR3 contains 15 residues. V was cut by 0 bases and J by 3 bases, with 12 bases left in between. The CDR3 DNA reads TGCGCCAGCAGCTTGGGACGAGGGGCGGAAGAGACCCAGTACTTC. Translated, it gives CASSLGRGAEETQYF.

Concerning this clone itself: Distinct nucleotide sequences in the sample also encode this CDR3. The genes are TRBV11-2 and TRBJ1-1; 8 bases fit TRBD1. The CDR3 spans 14 residues. V trimming: 5 bases; J trimming: 1 base; junction bases outside the gene matches: 3. Germline-derived CDR1 and CDR2 are SGHAT and FQNNGV. CDR3: CASSTQGGNTEAFF. DNA for the CDR3: TGTGCCAGCAGCACACAGGGGGGGAACACTGAAGCTTTCTTT.

The chain combines TRBV11-2 with TRBJ2-7, with a tentative D call TRBD2 (5 bases). In germline, CDR1 is SGHAT, CDR2 FQNNGV. Trimming stripped 5 bases from V and 0 bases from J, with 17 bases between. CDR3 length: 16 residues. DNA of the CDR3: TGTGCCAGCAGCCCCCCCGCGGGTTGGGACTCCTACGAGCAGTACTTC. Protein: CASSPPAGWDSYEQYF.

The sample holds one count of this clone. The chain employs TRBV7-2 and TRBJ2-3; TRBD2 aligns across 14 bases. Unmatched junction bases numbered 2, after V lost 1 base and J lost 2 bases. Germline values: CDR1 SGHTA, CDR2 FQGNSA. This CDR3 contains 17 residues. The CDR3 DNA is TGTGCCAGCAGCTTAGGGGGACTAGCGGGAGTCACAGATACGCAGTATTTT. Translated: CASSLGGLAGVTDTQYF.

A word on this clone: Other DNA sequences of this sample code for an identical CDR3. The V gene is TRBV19, the J gene TRBJ1-2, with D possibly TRBD1 on 5 matching bases. The CDR3 is made up of 13 amino acids. Looked up from germline, CDR1 is LNHDA and CDR2 is SQIVND (reference sequence). Trimming left V 3 bases short and J 2 bases short, with 7 bases between. CDR3 protein: CASSIRDNYGYTF. CDR3 in DNA: TGTGCCAGTAGTATCAGGGACAACTATGGCTACACCTTC.